This TCR beta chain was recovered during a study of CD4 T cell repertoires in COVID-19. Findings and limits, study-wide: SARS-CoV and/or HKU1 spike cultures shared between about 6.5 and 27% of SARS-CoV-2 clonotypes.

Only in-frame clones appear in the TCRdb table, and some are missing; sequencing was by immunoSEQ multiplex PCR. The data show more than 65,000 clones, roughly 85% seen once. As regards this clone: Its antigen remains unidentified.

Germline loops: CDR1 SEHNR, CDR2 FQNEAQ (reference sequence). Losses at the gene ends were 2 bases for V and 8 bases for J; bases not matched to a gene: 3. This CDR3 has 15 amino acids. J is TRBJ1-6 and V is TRBV7-9, with TRBD1 identical over 10 bases. Sample: CD4+ T cells from peripheral blood, taken after recovery from COVID-19. This TCR came from a human donor who had COVID-19. CDR3 residues: CASSLWGTGDSPLHF. CDR3 bases: TGTGCCAGCAGCTTATGGGGGACAGGGGATTCACCCCTCCACTTT.